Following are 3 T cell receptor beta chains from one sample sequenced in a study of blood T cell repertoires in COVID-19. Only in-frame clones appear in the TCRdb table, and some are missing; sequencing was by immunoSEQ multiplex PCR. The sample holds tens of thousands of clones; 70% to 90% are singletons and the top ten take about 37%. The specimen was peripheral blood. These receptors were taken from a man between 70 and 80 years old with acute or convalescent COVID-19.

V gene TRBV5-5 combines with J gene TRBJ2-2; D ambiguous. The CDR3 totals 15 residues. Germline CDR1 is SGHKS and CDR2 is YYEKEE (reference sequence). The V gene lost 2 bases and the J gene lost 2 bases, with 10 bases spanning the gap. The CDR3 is CASSFVLLNTGELFF. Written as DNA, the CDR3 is TGTGCCAGCAGCTTCGTCCTTTTAAACACCGGGGAGCTGTTTTTT.

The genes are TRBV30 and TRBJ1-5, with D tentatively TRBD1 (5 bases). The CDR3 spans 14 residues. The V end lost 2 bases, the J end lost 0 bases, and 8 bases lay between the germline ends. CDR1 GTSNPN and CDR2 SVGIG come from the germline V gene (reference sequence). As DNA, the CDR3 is TGTGCCTGGAGTCACGGGGGTAGCAATCAGCCCCAGCATTTT. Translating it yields CAWSHGGSNQPQHF. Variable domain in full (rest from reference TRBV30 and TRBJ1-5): SQTIHQWPATLVQPVGSPLSLECTVEGTSNPNLYWYRQAAGRGLQLLFYSVGIGQISSEVPQNLSASRPQDRQFILSSKKLLLSDSGFYLCAWSHGGSNQPQHFGDGTRLSIL.

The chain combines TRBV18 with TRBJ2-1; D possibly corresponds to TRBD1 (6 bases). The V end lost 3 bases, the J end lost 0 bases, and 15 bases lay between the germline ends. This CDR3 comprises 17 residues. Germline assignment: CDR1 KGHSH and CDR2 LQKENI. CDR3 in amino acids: CASSPLGARSSYNEQFF. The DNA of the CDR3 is TGTGCCAGCTCACCTTTGGGGGCGAGAAGCTCCTACAATGAGCAGTTCTTC.